These 18 T cell receptor beta chains came from one sample sequenced in a study of T cell repertoires in cytomegalovirus infection. TCRdb independently ran MiXCR on the reads; one entry per CDR3 protein. The top ten clones hold 8% of a sample with hundreds of thousands of distinct CDR3 sequences, roughly a quarter of them seen once. The sample was CD8+ T cells from PBMCs. The source is a human donor in good health (CMV status not recorded). Some clones in this sample may be carry-over from other donors' samples.

This clonotype was counted between two and nine times. V and J are TRBV7-8 and TRBJ2-7, with D unresolved. Germline CDR1 and CDR2: SGHVS and FQNEAQ. Trimming cost V 5 bases and J 0 bases, with 17 bases left between them. This CDR3 comprises 16 residues. The CDR3 bases are TGTGCCAGCAGCCCACTCCTGTCGCAGAGCTCCTACGAGCAGTACGTC. It encodes CASSPLLSQSSYEQYV.

This clonotype was observed a few times. The chain joins TRBV28 to TRBJ2-3; the D is unclear. CDR1 MDHEN and CDR2 SYDVKM come from the germline V gene. This CDR3 is built from 15 residues. The ends were cut back, 1 base at V and 0 bases at J, with 8 bases in the middle. CDR3 in DNA: TGTGCCAGCAGTTTATCGGTTTCTAGCACAGATACGCAGTATTTT. It encodes CASSLSVSSTDTQYF.

This chain joins TRBV2 and TRBJ1-2, with unresolved D. V gave up 10 bases and J gave up 1 base, with 13 bases separating them. CDR3 length equals 13 residues. Germline V gene lookup returns CDR1 SNHLY and CDR2 FYNNEI. The chain's CDR3 is CATLEAFNYGYTF. The CDR3 DNA follows: TGTGCCACGTTAGAAGCATTTAACTATGGCTACACCTTC.

V gene TRBV19 combines with J gene TRBJ1-5, with unresolved D. Germline V gene sequence: CDR1 LNHDA, CDR2 SQIVND (reference sequence). The CDR3 is 12 residues long. Trimming took off 4 bases at V and 3 bases at J, with 4 bases between the two ends. CDR3 region: CASSTINQPQHF. CDR3 coding DNA: TGTGCCAGTAGTACCATCAATCAGCCCCAGCATTTT.

At least ten counts were recorded for this clonotype. Possible read error: a much larger clone is one base away. The chain recombines TRBV7-3 with TRBJ2-1, with D possibly called TRBD1 or TRBD2 (6 bases each). CDR1 and CDR2 from the germline V gene are SGHTA and FQGTGA. The length of the CDR3 is 15 residues. V was shortened by 5 bases and J by 2 bases, with 13 bases between the two germline ends. CDR3 protein: CASSPGGPPYNEQFF. Written as DNA, the CDR3 is TGTGCCAGCAGCCCCGGGGGCCCCCCCTACAATGAGCAGTTCTTC. The complete variable domain, with remaining parts taken from reference TRBV7-3 and TRBJ2-1, reads GAGVSQTPSNKVTEKGKYVELRCDPISGHTALYWYRQSLGQGPEFLIYFQGTGAADDSGLPNDRFFAVRPEGSVSTLKIQRTERGDSAVYLCASSPGGPPYNEQFFGPGTRLTVL.

This clonotype was counted a few times. The chain joins TRBV12-3 or TRBV12-4 to TRBJ2-3; TRBD2 matches at 8 bases. The CDR3 is 13 amino acids. J lost 13 bases, V lost 1 base, and 7 bases had no gene match. CDR3: CASSLGNGGAEYF. The CDR3 bases are TGTGCCAGCAGTTTAGGGAACGGGGGGGCAGAGTATTTT.

This clonotype was recorded many times. The chain carries TRBV7-2 and TRBJ1-2; D remains ambiguous. V was cut by 1 base and J by 7 bases, with 7 bases left in between. This CDR3 region has 12 residues. The germline CDR1 and CDR2 sequences are SGHTA and FQGNSA. The CDR3 DNA follows: TGTGCCAGCAGCTTAGGTAGCATTGGCTACACCTTC. It is translated as CASSLGSIGYTF.

The chain carries TRBV18 and TRBJ2-1, with 12 nucleotides matching TRBD2. The CDR3 is 17 amino acids. V gave up 4 bases and J gave up 3 bases; unmatched junction bases: 7. Germline V CDR1 and CDR2: KGHSH, LQKENI. CDR3 sequence: CASSLTRTSGDYNEQFF. Written as DNA, the CDR3 is TGTGCCAGCTCACTGACAAGGACTAGCGGGGACTACAATGAGCAGTTCTTC. Full variable domain (remainder filled in from reference TRBV18 and TRBJ2-1): NAGVMQNPRHLVRRRGQEARLRCSPMKGHSHVYWYRQLPEEGLKFMVYLQKENIIDESGMPKERFSAEFPKEGPSILRIQQVVRGDSAAYFCASSLTRTSGDYNEQFFGPGTRLTVL.

V is TRBV27 and J is TRBJ1-5; D not resolved. The CDR3 is 15 amino acids. Trimming shortened V by 5 bases and J by 2 bases, and 13 bases separated the two germline ends. Germline assignment: CDR1 MNHEY and CDR2 SMNVEV (reference sequence). The CDR3 bases are TGTGCCAGCAGTACCCGGGCCGGACGCAATCAGCCCCAGCATTTT. This sequence encodes CASSTRAGRNQPQHF.

This clonotype was seen many times. This sequence joins TRBV6-5 and TRBJ1-6; D uncertain. The CDR3 is 17 amino acids. CDR1 is MNHEY and CDR2 is SVGAGI in the germline V gene. Trimming removed 0 bases from V and 6 bases from J, with 15 bases in between. CDR3 amino acids: CASSYSIWTGPNSPLHF. DNA for the CDR3: TGTGCCAGCAGTTACTCTATCTGGACCGGACCTAATTCACCCCTCCACTTT.

This clonotype was seen a few times. The genes are TRBV7-9 and TRBJ1-2, with 8 bases aligning to TRBD1. Trimming took 7 bases from V and 4 from J; bases not matched to a gene: 5. The V gene's germline CDR1 is SEHNR and CDR2 FQNEAQ (reference sequence). This CDR3 spans 13 amino acids. This CDR3 reads CASTLTGGYGYTF. The CDR3 coding sequence is TGTGCCAGCACCCTAACAGGGGGCTATGGCTACACCTTC.

For the CDR3, the DNA is TGCAGTGTTCTACTTAGGGACTACAATGAGCAGTTCTTC. Translated: CSVLLRDYNEQFF. V is TRBV20-1 and J is TRBJ2-1; D unresolved. CDR3 length: 13 amino acids. CDR1 and CDR2 from the germline V gene are DFQATT and SNEGSKA (reference sequence). Trimming took 7 bases from V and 3 from J, leaving 13 bases between them.

In this sample, this clonotype turned up a few times. J is TRBJ1-1 and V is TRBV2; weak D call: TRBD1 (6 bases). V dropped 7 bases and J dropped 5 bases, with 14 bases sitting between them. Germline V gene sequence: CDR1 SNHLY, CDR2 FYNNEI. This CDR3 has 13 amino acids. In DNA form, the CDR3 reads TGTGCCAGCAAGGGGGAGGGAGGGACTGAAGCTTTCTTT. Amino acids: CASKGEGGTEAFF.

The table lists this clonotype with a few counts. Its ends do not fully match the called genes, so a read error is possible. The V gene is TRBV28, the J gene TRBJ2-5; 10 bases align to TRBD1. This CDR3 has 11 residues. Germline CDR1 reads MDHEN; CDR2 reads SYDVKM. The CDR3 loop reads CASSWTGGEDF. CDR3 nucleotides: TGTGCCAGCAGCTGGACAGGGGGAGAAGACTTC. Full variable domain (remainder filled in from reference TRBV28 and TRBJ2-5): DVKVTQSSRYLVKRTGEKVFLECVQDMDHENMFWYRQDPGLGLRLIYFSYDVKMKEKGDIPEGYSVSREKKERFSLILESASTNQTSMYLCASSWTGGEDFGPGTRLLVL.

This chain connects TRBV19 to TRBJ1-5; D not certain. The CDR3 is 13 residues long. The germline gives CDR1 LNHDA, CDR2 SQIVND (reference sequence). V dropped 3 bases and J dropped 7 bases, with 10 bases sitting between them. The CDR3 sequence is CASSIVLRQPQHF. CDR3 nucleotides: TGTGCCAGTAGTATCGTCCTGCGACAGCCCCAGCATTTT.

The sample holds a few counts of this clonotype. This rearrangement joins TRBV5-5 to TRBJ1-1; no clear D. The CDR3 runs 13 residues. Trimming removed 2 bases from V and 1 base from J, with 6 bases in between. CDR1 is SGHKS, CDR2 YYEKEE, per germline (reference sequence). CDR3 sequence: CASSFRKNTEAFF. The CDR3 DNA follows: TGTGCCAGCAGCTTCCGCAAGAACACTGAAGCTTTCTTT.

This clonotype was counted between two and nine times. The chain links TRBV10-3 to TRBJ2-5; D is perhaps TRBD2 (6 bases). V was pared by 10 bases and J by 4 bases, with 19 bases between. CDR1 is ENHRY, CDR2 SYGVKD, per germline. The CDR3 runs to 14 residues. The CDR3 loop is CATQLAFGTETQYF. The CDR3 bases are TGTGCCACCCAGCTAGCGTTTGGTACAGAGACCCAGTACTTC.

The J gene is TRBJ2-3, the V gene TRBV4-1; a possible D gene is TRBD1 (6 bases). This CDR3 has 15 amino acids. The germline V and J ends were trimmed by 1 base and 4 bases, with 12 bases remaining between them. CDR1 is MGHRA, CDR2 YSYEKL, per germline. CDR3: CASSQVYRASDTQYF. In DNA, the CDR3 is TGCGCCAGCAGCCAAGTCTACAGGGCCTCAGATACGCAGTATTTT.